This paragraph covers one T cell receptor beta chain sequence. The table lists this clonotype with a few counts. It has no known antigen specificity. Per-nucleotide qualities are absent, and no much larger clonotype sits a single base away. The donors were under 40 Caucasian individuals from Russia, aged 6 to 90 years, who were systemically healthy. Around 9.7 milliliters of peripheral blood were collected from each donor into EDTA-treated Vacutainer tubes. Ficoll-Paque density-gradient centrifugation was used to isolate PBMCs, with at least 7 million obtained per sample. Total RNA, at least 5 micrograms per sample, was extracted from PBMCs with Trizol reagent. Naive CD45RAhigh/CD27high T cell percentages were measured by flow cytometry on a PBMC aliquot from every donor. Including cysteine and phenylalanine, the CDR3 has 14 amino acids. Only the CDR3 part of the read is kept: 42 bases, read in frame from the first base. The germline V gene (reference sequence) sets CDR1 to DFQATT and CDR2 to SNEGSKA. Deletion took 1 base off V and 6 bases off J, with a span of 12 bases between the germline ends.

These data come from a study of blood T cells in healthy people across ages (dated by TCRdb to the mid-2010s). Broadly, across the study: In model experiments, template switching captured roughly one uniquely barcoded TCR beta cDNA molecule for every two T cells. The study measured age-related changes in TCR beta repertoire diversity using deep sequencing normalized with unique cDNA molecular identifiers. Four age groups were formed from the donors: young (average 16 years), middle-aged (just under 40), aged (more than 55) and long-lived (around 82). Donors of different ages were randomly distributed across sequencing lanes to avoid experimental bias. The study analyzed two additional independent replicas of 1 million unique cDNA reads from the same blood draw for two donors, one aged 18 to 29 and one aged 80 or older. What the authors observed across the whole study: Since profiling was done on bulk unsorted PBMCs, naive and antigen-experienced compartments could not be conclusively compared. Because the CMV infection status of the donors was unknown, age-related changes in expanded clonotypes may potentially have been confounded. The long-lived group showed more naive CD4+ T cells, fewer expanded clones and increased TCR diversity than the aged group, suggesting age selection. As age increased, observed TCR beta diversity per million T cells dropped in a roughly linear way, and a significant reduction was already evident by age around 41. Total diversity estimates from one million sequenced T cells were considered lower bounds and underestimates. The percentage of naive T cells measured by flow cytometry correlated strongly with observed TCR beta diversity.

Preparation of the library involved 5' RACE. Instrument on record: Illumina HiSeq 2500. The second PCR ran for roughly 6 to 11 cycles and used a J-beta primer mix along with a sample-barcoded 5' primer. A unique molecular identifier was introduced onto each TCR beta cDNA molecule by a template-switch 5' adaptor carrying 12 random nucleotides. Each sample yielded at least 3 million CDR3-containing paired-end reads. The Mint cDNA synthesis kit, primed by a TRBC-specific oligonucleotide, was used to synthesize first-strand cDNA from all RNA. Following uracil-DNA glycosylase treatment, a first 18-cycle PCR with universal primers M1SS and BC2_uni_R was performed on all cDNA. Concerning the study's data processing: For normalization, 1 million high-quality reads, each with a distinct molecular identifier, were randomly selected from each sample. Instead of being binned into consensus sequences, reads with shared molecular identifiers were discarded. CDR3 identification, clonotype clustering and error correction used MiTCR with a Q25 quality threshold and the strictest error-elimination algorithm. A nonparametric unseen species model with Euler transformation was used to estimate a lower bound on total TCR beta diversity. The public reads were run again by TCRdb, first through fastp at Q25 and then through MiXCR, and only productive beta chains were kept. Every entry covers one CDR3 protein and lists the most common genes and DNA from its rows. For this entry, the V and J calls and clone size follow TCRdb and not the study's own pipeline. The sample table contains 650,000 to 800,000 distinct CDR3 sequences; only one count was recorded for under 45% of them. Together, the top ten hold around 18% of the sample.

The rearranged segments are TRBV20-1 and TRBJ1-4; perhaps TRBD1 is the D gene, with 6 bases matching. The receptor was isolated from a man in his sixties in good health. The specimen sequenced was blood. The CDR3 protein: CSARALRGDEKLFF. DNA sequence: TGCAGTGCTAGAGCCCTTAGGGGGGATGAAAAACTGTTTTTT.